The 27 T cell receptor beta chains below were found in one sample sequenced in a study of blood T cell repertoires in COVID-19. Clones were read by immunoSEQ multiplex PCR, and TCRdb kept only the in-frame ones, dropping some. The sample shows about 480,000 clones, 70% to 90% of them seen only once. The sample taken for sequencing was PBMCs or T cells enriched from blood (not recorded which). These receptors all come from a young woman with acute COVID-19.

V is TRBV5-6 and J is TRBJ2-5, with TRBD2 identical over 13 bases. This CDR3 spans 16 amino acids. V trimming: 1 base; J trimming: 5 bases; junction bases outside the gene matches: 5. The V gene's germline CDR1 is SGHDT and CDR2 YYEEEE. In DNA, the CDR3 is TGTGCCAGCAGCTTGCCGACTAGCGGGGGGTATGAGACCCAGTACTTC. It translates to CASSLPTSGGYETQYF.

This chain links TRBV6-4 with TRBJ2-1, with D perhaps TRBD1 (6 bases). The germline gives CDR1 MRHNA, CDR2 SNTAGT. Trimming took off 7 bases at V and 8 bases at J, with 15 bases between the two ends. This CDR3 is 13 amino acids long. The CDR3 DNA reads as TGTGCCAGCAAACAGGGTGATAGGGATGAGCAGTTCTTC. Translated: CASKQGDRDEQFF.

The rearrangement joins TRBV5-6 to TRBJ1-6; maybe TRBD1 (6 bases). CDR1 is SGHDT and CDR2 is YYEEEE in the germline V gene. The CDR3 has 15 residues. Deletions cut 0 bases from V and 3 bases from J, with 7 bases between. CDR3 sequence reads: CASSLGRGYNSPLHF. CDR3 coding DNA: TGTGCCAGCAGCTTGGGCAGGGGCTATAATTCACCCCTCCACTTT. Supplemented by reference TRBV5-6 and TRBJ1-6, the full variable domain reads DAGVTQSPTHLIKTRGQQVTLRCSPKSGHDTVSWYQQALGQGPQFIFQYYEEEERQRGNFPDRFSGHQFPNYSSELNVNALLLGDSALYLCASSLGRGYNSPLHFGNGTRLTVT.

The chain employs TRBV5-1 and TRBJ1-2; 8 nucleotides match TRBD1. The CDR3 is 16 amino acids. CDR1 is SGHRS, CDR2 YFSETQ, per germline. Trimming removed 0 bases from V and 4 bases from J; junction bases left unmatched: 8. CDR3 DNA sequence: TGCGCCAGCAGCTTGGAAGGGACAGGTTCGGGCTATGGCTACACCTTC. This gives the protein CASSLEGTGSGYGYTF. The full variable domain, completed using reference TRBV5-1 and TRBJ1-2, is KAGVTQTPRYLIKTRGQQVTLSCSPISGHRSVSWYQQTPGQGLQFLFEYFSETQRNKGNFPGRFSGRQFSNSRSEMNVSTLELGDSALYLCASSLEGTGSGYGYTFGSGTRLTVV.

V gene TRBV4-1 combines with J gene TRBJ2-3, with D maybe TRBD1 (5 bases). CDR3 length equals 16 residues. The germline CDR1 and CDR2 sequences are MGHRA and YSYEKL. Trimming took 4 bases from V and 2 from J, leaving 16 bases between them. CDR3 nucleotides: TGCGCCAGCAGCCCGGGTTGGGTAGGGGTCACAGATACGCAGTATTTT. Protein product: CASSPGWVGVTDTQYF.

The gene calls are TRBV7-9 and TRBJ2-1; D not resolved. The CDR3 is made up of 17 amino acids. The germline V gene has CDR1 SEHNR and CDR2 FQNEAQ (reference sequence). V gave up 1 base and J gave up 2 bases, with 15 bases separating them. The CDR3 DNA sequence: TGTGCCAGCAGCTTAGGCGTGTCTCAATCTACCTACAATGAGCAGTTCTTC. Translation gives CASSLGVSQSTYNEQFF.

This chain joins TRBV9 and TRBJ1-1; D is unclear. Germline V gene lookup returns CDR1 SGDLS and CDR2 YYNGEE. The CDR3 is 15 amino acids. Between the trimmed V and J ends, which lost 5 bases and 2 bases, there was a span of 16 bases. Written as DNA, the CDR3 is TGTGCCAGCAGTCATAGTGGGCAGCTCAACACTGAAGCTTTCTTT. This encodes CASSHSGQLNTEAFF.

This chain uses TRBV25-1 with TRBJ1-2; TRBD1 might be the D (6 bases). The CDR3 consists of 12 residues. Germline V gene lookup returns CDR1 MGHDK and CDR2 SYGVNS. The germline V and J ends were trimmed by 3 bases and 7 bases, with 9 bases remaining between them. The CDR3 here is CASSERGSGYTF. Written as DNA, the CDR3 is TGTGCCAGCAGTGAGAGGGGGTCTGGCTACACCTTC.

The CDR3 reads CASSPQGARDYGYTF. In nucleotides, the CDR3 is TGTGCCAGCTCACCACAGGGGGCGCGGGACTATGGCTACACCTTC. This chain uses TRBV18 with TRBJ1-2; 7 bases agree with TRBD1. V was pared by 1 base and J by 3 bases, with 5 bases of the junction left unmatched. CDR1 and CDR2 (germline): KGHSH, LQKENI. The CDR3 consists of 15 residues.

CDR3 nucleotide sequence: TGTGCCAGCAGCGCCGATTCCCCCACTAGGGGGCCCCTCCAAGAGACCCAGTACTTC. Translation: CASSADSPTRGPLQETQYF. This chain links TRBV9 with TRBJ2-5, with 7 bases lining up with TRBD1. V shed 3 bases and J 1 base; nucleotides not matched to a gene: 18. There are 19 residues in the CDR3. Per the germline V gene, CDR1 is SGDLS and CDR2 is YYNGEE.

This chain uses TRBV24-1 with TRBJ2-6; D unclear. Germline CDR1 KGHDR, CDR2 SFDVKD. Trimming pared 3 bases from V and 0 bases from J, leaving 5 bases between. The CDR3 sequence is 15 residues long. The CDR3 region is CATSDPRSGANVLTF. The CDR3 nucleotides read TGTGCCACCAGTGATCCGCGCTCTGGGGCCAACGTCCTGACTTTC.

The rearrangement uses TRBV5-6 and TRBJ1-4; no clear D gene. This CDR3 is 15 amino acids long. The V gene lost 4 bases and the J gene lost 8 bases, with 18 bases spanning the gap. Germline loops: CDR1 SGHDT, CDR2 YYEEEE. The CDR3: CASSQTQGLPEKLFF. CDR3 nucleotides: TGTGCCAGCAGCCAAACACAAGGACTTCCCGAAAAACTGTTTTTT. Drawing the rest from reference TRBV5-6 and TRBJ1-4, the complete variable domain is DAGVTQSPTHLIKTRGQQVTLRCSPKSGHDTVSWYQQALGQGPQFIFQYYEEEERQRGNFPDRFSGHQFPNYSSELNVNALLLGDSALYLCASSQTQGLPEKLFFGSGTQLSVL.

This clone was counted a few times. The V call is TRBV27, the J call TRBJ2-5; TRBD2 aligns across 16 bases. This CDR3 comprises 17 residues. After removal of 5 bases from V and 4 bases from J, the junction contained 7 bases not matched to a gene. Germline V CDR1 and CDR2: MNHEY, SMNVEV (reference sequence). The CDR3 nucleotides read TGTGCCAGCAGTACGCCGGGACTAGCGGGAGGGATAGAGACCCAGTACTTC. This encodes CASSTPGLAGGIETQYF.

V usage is TRBV14 and J usage is TRBJ2-7; TRBD2 matches at 8 bases. Germline loops: CDR1 SGHDN, CDR2 FVKESK. There are 16 residues in the CDR3. The V and J ends lost 1 base and 3 bases, in that order; junction bases with no gene match: 8. The DNA for the CDR3 is TGTGCCAGCAGCCAAGCGGGAGGGGGACCTCTCTACGAGCAGTACTTC. It specifies CASSQAGGGPLYEQYF.

The chain has TRBV7-9 and TRBJ1-6, with D perhaps TRBD1 (6 bases). V shed 5 bases and J shed 0 bases, with 11 bases lying between them. Germline-derived CDR1 and CDR2 are SEHNR and FQNEAQ (reference sequence). The CDR3 sequence is 16 residues long. The CDR3 region is CASSLGGASYNSPLHF. In nucleotides, the CDR3 is TGTGCCAGCAGCCTCGGGGGGGCCTCCTATAATTCACCCCTCCACTTT.

The gene calls are TRBV9 and TRBJ1-1, with unresolved D. Germline CDR1 is SGDLS and CDR2 is YYNGEE. Deletions cut 1 base from V and 4 bases from J, with 23 bases between. CDR3 size: 18 residues. CDR3 in DNA: TGTGCCAGCAGCGTATCCCCACTCCCGGGGAGGGAGGGCACTGAAGCTTTCTTT. It encodes CASSVSPLPGREGTEAFF. The full variable domain, in which reference TRBV9 and TRBJ1-1 provide the parts outside the CDR3, is DSGVTQTPKHLITATGQRVTLRCSPRSGDLSVYWYQQSLDQGLQFLIQYYNGEERAKGNILERFSAQQFPDLHSELNLSSLELGDSALYFCASSVSPLPGREGTEAFFGQGTRLTVV.

CDR3 DNA: TGTGCCAGCAGTTTATCTGGACAGGACTACGAGCAGTACTTC. Translation: CASSLSGQDYEQYF. The genes are TRBV28 and TRBJ2-7; 7 bases line up with TRBD1. The CDR3 is 14 residues long. V shed 1 base and J 3 bases; nucleotides not matched to a gene: 3. Germline lookup yields CDR1 MDHEN and CDR2 SYDVKM.

This chain connects TRBV10-3 to TRBJ2-7; 11 nucleotides match TRBD2. The J segment lost 4 bases and the V segment lost 3 bases, leaving 8 bases of the junction unmatched. The CDR3 contains 16 residues. Germline CDR1 and CDR2: ENHRY and SYGVKD. CDR3 in DNA: TGTGCCATCAGTGATCCCCTAGCGGGAGGCTTTTACGAGCAGTACTTC. Translation: CAISDPLAGGFYEQYF.

Here the CDR3 reads CASSPDIYGYTF. In DNA, the CDR3 is TGTGCCAGCAGTCCTGACATCTATGGCTACACCTTC. The chain employs TRBV28 and TRBJ1-2; D uncertain. This CDR3 has 12 residues. V was shortened by 5 bases and J by 4 bases, with 8 bases between the two germline ends. Germline V gene lookup returns CDR1 MDHEN and CDR2 SYDVKM.

The chain carries TRBV10-3 and TRBJ1-2; 9 nucleotides match TRBD1. The junction had 10 bases not matched to a gene; V was cut back by 6 bases and J by 2 bases. This CDR3 spans 16 amino acids. In germline, CDR1 is ENHRY, CDR2 SYGVKD. The CDR3 region is CAISEPRTGENYGYTF. Here the CDR3 DNA reads TGTGCCATCAGCGAACCCCGGACAGGGGAAAACTATGGCTACACCTTC.

The rearrangement joins TRBV19 to TRBJ1-6; 8 bases agree with TRBD1. The CDR3 sequence is 16 residues long. CDR1 is LNHDA and CDR2 is SQIVND in the germline V gene (reference sequence). Trimming took 4 bases from V and 10 from J; bases not matched to a gene: 12. In DNA form, the CDR3 reads TGTGCCAGTAGTACAGTCGGACAGGGAAAAGGATCACCCCTCCACTTT. The encoded protein is CASSTVGQGKGSPLHF. The full variable domain, completed using reference TRBV19 and TRBJ1-6, is DGGITQSPKYLFRKEGQNVTLSCEQNLNHDAMYWYRQDPGQGLRLIYYSQIVNDFQKGDIAEGYSVSREKKESFPLTVTSAQKNPTAFYLCASSTVGQGKGSPLHFGNGTRLTVT.

V gene TRBV28 combines with J gene TRBJ1-1; 7 positions agree with TRBD1. Losses at the gene ends were 5 bases for V and 10 bases for J; bases not matched to a gene: 7. CDR3 length: 12 residues. The V gene's germline CDR1 is MDHEN and CDR2 SYDVKM. As DNA, the CDR3 is TGTGCCAGCAGTGGACAGGAGTACTCAGCTTTCTTT. This encodes CASSGQEYSAFF.

The chain uses TRBV5-5 and TRBJ1-2, with D possibly TRBD1 on 6 matching bases. Trimming shortened V by 4 bases and J by 3 bases, and 10 bases separated the two germline ends. Germline CDR1 reads SGHKS; CDR2 reads YYEKEE (reference sequence). There are 13 residues in the CDR3. The CDR3 spells CASSPPGDYGYTF. The CDR3 DNA is TGTGCCAGCAGCCCCCCAGGGGACTATGGCTACACCTTC.

The chain has TRBV5-5 and TRBJ2-1; perhaps TRBD1 as D (6 bases). V was trimmed by 4 bases and J by 6 bases, leaving 20 bases between them. CDR3 length: 16 amino acids. Germline CDR1 reads SGHKS; CDR2 reads YYEKEE (reference sequence). The CDR3 spells CASSTRTGITSNEQFF. The CDR3 DNA is TGTGCCAGCAGCACGAGAACAGGGATAACTAGCAATGAGCAGTTCTTC.

This sequence joins TRBV28 and TRBJ1-4; TRBD1 might be the D (5 bases). V shed 8 bases and J shed 8 bases, with 15 bases lying between them. This CDR3 contains 13 residues. Germline V CDR1 and CDR2: MDHEN, SYDVKM. This CDR3 is CASHRGAGEKLFF. The CDR3 DNA follows: TGTGCCAGCCACCGGGGCGCGGGGGAAAAACTGTTTTTT.

The CDR3 reads CASSLANRGEEQYF. CDR3 nucleotides: TGTGCCAGCAGCTTGGCGAACAGGGGTGAGGAGCAGTACTTC. V usage is TRBV5-6 and J usage is TRBJ2-7; 7 bases agree with TRBD1. Per germline, CDR1 SGHDT and CDR2 YYEEEE. The CDR3 has 14 residues. J gave up 7 bases and V 0 bases, and 7 bases lay outside the gene matches.

Comments on this clone: Additional DNA sequences in this sample encode the identical CDR3. The chain couples TRBV2 to TRBJ2-7; D is undetermined. CDR1 is SNHLY and CDR2 is FYNNEI in the germline V gene. The CDR3 consists of 11 residues. The V end was cut by 6 bases, the J end by 0 bases, with 3 bases between. CDR3 nucleotide sequence: TGTGCCAGCAGCCTCTCCTACGAGCAGTACTTC. Amino acids: CASSLSYEQYF.